The source of this TCR beta chain is a study of blood T cell repertoires in COVID-19. Overall study: Material from acute and convalescent COVID-19 was sourced from the United States, Italy and Spain.

The V end lost 4 bases, the J end lost 4 bases, and 7 bases lay between the germline ends. This CDR3 has 11 residues. Germline lookup yields CDR1 GTSNPN and CDR2 SVGIG (reference sequence). In the original workflow: It was from reference gene primer amplification that nucleated cell counts were estimated. The table came from immunoSEQ multiplex PCR; TCRdb's copy has only in-frame clones and leaves some out. Clonal size and the V and J genes are those of that table, whereas D and trimming came from the DNA. The sample contains fewer than 400,000 clones, approximately 85% of which appear only once. This chain joins TRBV30 and TRBJ1-2; D call uncertain. This clonotype was obtained from a man aged 25-40 years who had recovered from COVID-19. The specimen was PBMCs or T cells enriched from blood (not recorded which). The CDR3 loop reads CAWTSGYGYTF. Written as DNA, the CDR3 is TGTGCCTGGACTTCAGGCTATGGCTACACCTTC.